This passage covers 18 T cell receptor beta chains from one sample sequenced in a study of cytomegalovirus exposure and HLA in healthy donors. PCR employed 60 Vbeta and 13 Jbeta primers. Method: immunoSEQ multiplex PCR; TCRdb's copy keeps in-frame clones and lacks some. The table for this sample gives 65,000 to 90,000 clones. The source material was PBMCs. The receptors stem from a female donor in good health and CMV-seropositive.

V usage is TRBV4-2 and J usage is TRBJ2-7, with TRBD1 matching over 9 bases. V trimming: 0 bases; J trimming: 2 bases; junction bases outside the gene matches: 5. Germline V gives CDR1 LGHNA, CDR2 YNFKEQ. This CDR3 region has 16 residues. The CDR3 sequence: CASSQDTTGGAYEQYF. CDR3 in DNA: TGTGCCAGCAGCCAAGATACGACAGGGGGGGCCTACGAGCAGTACTTC.

The genes are TRBV5-1 and TRBJ2-3, with 8 bases lining up with TRBD1. The junction had 4 bases not matched to a gene; V was cut back by 0 bases and J by 1 base. Germline CDR1 is SGHRS and CDR2 is YFSETQ. The CDR3 runs 16 residues. The CDR3 coding sequence is TGCGCCAGCAGCTTGGGCGCGACAGGGGGCACAGATACGCAGTATTTT. Amino acid sequence: CASSLGATGGTDTQYF.

V and J are TRBV4-3 and TRBJ2-1, with D uncertain. CDR1 is LGHNA, CDR2 YSLEER, per germline. Deletions cut 3 bases from V and 5 bases from J, with 17 bases between. The CDR3 length is 16 residues. The CDR3 DNA reads as TGCGCCAGCAGCCACCGATCCGGTGCCCAGGACAATGAGCAGTTCTTC. Protein product: CASSHRSGAQDNEQFF.

The chain has TRBV15 and TRBJ1-1; perhaps TRBD1 as D (5 bases). Trimming left V 0 bases short and J 4 bases short, with 6 bases between. The CDR3 totals 13 residues. Germline V CDR1 and CDR2: LNHNV, YYDKDF (reference sequence). The CDR3 region is CATSRDQGTEAFF. The DNA for the CDR3 is TGTGCCACCAGCAGAGACCAGGGCACTGAAGCTTTCTTT. The full variable domain, completed using reference TRBV15 and TRBJ1-1, is DAMVIQNPRYQVTQFGKPVTLSCSQTLNHNVMYWYQQKSSQAPKLLFHYYDKDFNNEADTPDNFQSRRPNTSFCFLDIRSPGLGDTAMYLCATSRDQGTEAFFGQGTRLTVV.

The chain uses TRBV6-1 and TRBJ1-4, with 7 bases matching TRBD1. The CDR3 has 14 residues. V lost 5 bases to trimming and J lost 7 bases; unmatched junction nucleotides: 7. Germline CDR1 reads MNHNS; CDR2 reads SASEGT. CDR3 loop: CASSLQGWAEKLFF. In DNA form, the CDR3 reads TGTGCCAGCAGTCTACAGGGGTGGGCTGAAAAACTGTTTTTT.

J is TRBJ2-7 and V is TRBV7-8; no reliable D call. CDR3 length equals 16 residues. Germline assignment: CDR1 SGHVS and CDR2 FQNEAQ. Trimming cost V 5 bases and J 3 bases, with 20 bases left between them. The CDR3 DNA follows: TGTGCCAGCAGCCACTTTGTCGACGGAGACTTCTACGAGCAGTACTTC. It is translated as CASSHFVDGDFYEQYF.

This rearrangement joins TRBV30 to TRBJ2-5; no reliable D call. The CDR3 loop spans 13 amino acids. V lost 5 bases and J 0 bases, leaving 10 bases between the germline ends. The germline gives CDR1 GTSNPN, CDR2 SVGIG (reference sequence). CDR3 in DNA: TGTGCCTGGTCGGGTCCGTACCAAGAGACCCAGTACTTC. Protein sequence: CAWSGPYQETQYF.

This chain connects TRBV7-2 to TRBJ1-4; no clear D. V was trimmed by 5 bases and J by 7 bases, leaving 14 bases between them. The CDR3 extends over 14 amino acids. Germline lookup yields CDR1 SGHTA and CDR2 FQGNSA. The CDR3 is CASSPRLGSEKLFF. The CDR3 DNA follows: TGTGCCAGCAGCCCCCGACTCGGGTCTGAAAAACTGTTTTTT.

This rearrangement joins TRBV7-3 to TRBJ2-2; D unresolved. V lost 3 bases to trimming and J lost 0 bases, with 5 bases between them. Germline CDR1 and CDR2: SGHTA and FQGTGA. The CDR3 contains 14 residues. The chain's CDR3 is CASSFRSNTGELFF. CDR3 sequence (DNA): TGTGCCAGCAGCTTCCGGTCGAACACCGGGGAGCTGTTTTTT. Full variable domain (rest looked up from reference TRBV7-3 and TRBJ2-2): GAGVSQTPSNKVTEKGKYVELRCDPISGHTALYWYRQSLGQGPEFLIYFQGTGAADDSGLPNDRFFAVRPEGSVSTLKIQRTERGDSAVYLCASSFRSNTGELFFGEGSRLTVL.

CDR3 bases: TGTGCCAGCACCTCCGGGACAGGGGTATTTGGGGCGAATGAAAAACTGTTTTTT. Its translation is CASTSGTGVFGANEKLFF. The chain has TRBV25-1 and TRBJ1-4, with 10 nucleotides matching TRBD1. The CDR3 consists of 18 residues. In germline, CDR1 is MGHDK, CDR2 SYGVNS. The J segment lost 5 bases and the V segment lost 7 bases, leaving 16 bases of the junction unmatched.

The J gene is TRBJ1-2, the V gene TRBV29-1, with D uncertain. Germline V gene sequence: CDR1 SQVTM, CDR2 ANQGSEA. The CDR3 contains 14 residues. Trimming removed 3 bases from V and 0 bases from J, with 11 bases in between. The CDR3 spells CSVDIGGPNYGYTF. As DNA, the CDR3 is TGCAGCGTTGATATTGGAGGCCCTAACTATGGCTACACCTTC. The full variable domain, in which reference TRBV29-1 and TRBJ1-2 provide the parts outside the CDR3, is SAVISQKPSRDICQRGTSLTIQCQVDSQVTMMFWYRQQPGQSLTLIATANQGSEATYESGFVIDKFPISRPNLTFSTLTVSNMSPEDSSIYLCSVDIGGPNYGYTFGSGTRLTVV.

The chain uses TRBV28 and TRBJ1-2; TRBD1 might be the D (5 bases). CDR3 length equals 14 residues. Germline V gene sequence: CDR1 MDHEN, CDR2 SYDVKM. The germline V and J ends were trimmed by 7 bases and 5 bases, with 17 bases remaining between them. CDR3 sequence: CASISQAAGYGYTF. The CDR3 bases are TGTGCCAGCATATCCCAGGCAGCAGGGTATGGCTACACCTTC.

The CDR3: CASSIDVVGVWPDGYTF. CDR3 nucleotides: TGTGCCAGTAGTATAGACGTTGTCGGGGTATGGCCCGACGGCTACACCTTC. V usage is TRBV19 and J usage is TRBJ1-2; D gene uncertain. The germline V and J ends were trimmed by 0 bases and 8 bases, with 22 bases remaining between them. CDR3 length: 17 amino acids. Per germline, CDR1 LNHDA and CDR2 SQIVND (reference sequence).

This rearrangement joins TRBV4-3 to TRBJ1-5; no reliable D call. Per the germline V gene, CDR1 is LGHNA and CDR2 is YSLEER. CDR3 size: 14 residues. Trimming removed 0 bases at V and 7 bases at J, with 10 bases between. The CDR3 sequence: CASSQDLDRQPQHF. In nucleotides, the CDR3 is TGCGCCAGCAGCCAAGATCTAGACCGCCAGCCCCAGCATTTT.

The chain combines TRBV7-2 with TRBJ2-5; TRBD2 matches at 8 bases. The CDR3 is made up of 15 amino acids. CDR1 and CDR2 from the germline V gene are SGHTA and FQGNSA. V lost 1 base to trimming and J lost 1 base; unmatched junction nucleotides: 2. This CDR3 reads CASSLVSGSQETQYF. The CDR3 nucleotides are TGTGCCAGCAGCTTAGTGAGCGGGAGCCAAGAGACCCAGTACTTC.

The J gene is TRBJ2-7, the V gene TRBV4-3; D is perhaps TRBD2 (5 bases). Germline V gene data show CDR1 as LGHNA and CDR2 as YSLEER. This CDR3 comprises 15 residues. The V end was cut by 4 bases, the J end by 3 bases, with 16 bases between. The CDR3 spells CASSLRGSALYEQYF. The CDR3 nucleotides are TGCGCCAGCAGCCTCCGAGGGAGCGCTCTCTACGAGCAGTACTTC.

The V call is TRBV11-1, the J call TRBJ1-1; possibly TRBD1 for D (5 bases). This CDR3 spans 16 amino acids. V was cut by 5 bases and J by 1 base, with 17 bases left in between. Germline assignment: CDR1 SGHAT and CDR2 FQDESV (reference sequence). The CDR3 sequence: CASSPAGGAKNTEAFF. CDR3 sequence (DNA): TGTGCCAGCAGCCCCGCGGGAGGGGCCAAGAACACTGAAGCTTTCTTT.

This rearrangement joins TRBV18 to TRBJ2-7; 9 bases match TRBD1. The CDR3 has 18 amino acids. Unmatched junction bases numbered 14, after V lost 2 bases and J lost 3 bases. In germline, CDR1 is KGHSH, CDR2 LQKENI. The CDR3 sequence is CASSPVPGQGSSGYEQYF. The CDR3 nucleotides read TGTGCCAGCTCACCAGTCCCGGGACAGGGATCAAGTGGCTACGAGCAGTACTTC.